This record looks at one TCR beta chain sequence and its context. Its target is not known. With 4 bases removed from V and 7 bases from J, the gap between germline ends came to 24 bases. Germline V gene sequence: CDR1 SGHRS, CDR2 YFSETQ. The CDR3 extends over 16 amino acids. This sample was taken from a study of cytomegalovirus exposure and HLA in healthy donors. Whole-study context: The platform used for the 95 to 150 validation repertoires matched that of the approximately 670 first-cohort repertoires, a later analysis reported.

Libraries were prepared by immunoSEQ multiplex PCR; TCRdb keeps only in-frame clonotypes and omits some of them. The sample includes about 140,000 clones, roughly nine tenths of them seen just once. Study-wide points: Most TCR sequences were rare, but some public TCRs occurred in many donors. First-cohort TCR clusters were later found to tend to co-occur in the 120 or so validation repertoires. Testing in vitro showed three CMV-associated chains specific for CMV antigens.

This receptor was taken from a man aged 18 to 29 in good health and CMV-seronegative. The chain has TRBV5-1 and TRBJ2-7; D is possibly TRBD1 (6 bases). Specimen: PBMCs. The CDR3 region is CASSPTGIRVVLEQYF. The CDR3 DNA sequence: TGCGCCAGCAGCCCCACAGGGATCAGGGTTGTTCTGGAGCAGTACTTC.